The 19 T cell receptor beta chains reported below all come from one sample, sequenced in a study of control samples from healthy donors and cancer patients. Libraries were prepared by immunoSEQ multiplex PCR; TCRdb keeps only in-frame clonotypes and omits some of them. The data show some 21,000 clones, 75% to 90% seen once. Sequenced material: PBMCs. All receptors derive from a man aged 55-75 years with head and neck cancer.

The chain links TRBV11-3 to TRBJ1-6; D not resolved. CDR1 is SGHNT, CDR2 YENEEA, per germline. Between the trimmed V and J ends, which lost 8 bases and 7 bases, there was a span of 12 bases. The CDR3 sequence is 13 residues long. The CDR3: CASGVSANSPLHF. Written as DNA, the CDR3 is TGTGCCAGCGGGGTCTCAGCAAATTCACCCCTCCACTTT.

As for this clone: As the CDR3 is not closed by the conserved phenylalanine or tryptophan, this likely results from a read error. The limits of the CDR3 on the DNA are not certain, so only TCRdb's listed CDR3 is given. The V gene is TRBV11-2, the J gene TRBJ2-3; TRBD2, the table's D call, was not compared with the DNA. 13 amino acids form the CDR3, both terminal residues included. The germline V gene encodes CDR1 SGHAT and CDR2 FQNNGV. This CDR3 is CASSFSSGRVLSI.

The chain is built from TRBV6-1 and TRBJ1-4; the D is unclear. Per germline, CDR1 MNHNS and CDR2 SASEGT. V dropped 4 bases and J dropped 0 bases, with 18 bases sitting between them. This CDR3 is built from 18 residues. The CDR3 is CASSADSRDTTTNEKLFF. As DNA, the CDR3 is TGTGCCAGCAGTGCGGACTCACGCGACACCACAACTAATGAAAAACTGTTTTTT.

The chain employs TRBV21-1 and TRBJ1-6; TRBD1, the D gene given by the table, was not confirmed from the DNA. TRBV21-1 is designated a pseudogene. This CDR3 is built from 14 residues. CDR3 nucleotide sequence: TGTGCCAGCAGCAGCCCAAGTTACAGGGAAACCCTCCACTTT. Amino acid sequence: CASSSPSYRETLHF.

This chain links TRBV7-8 with TRBJ1-1, with D possibly matching TRBD1 (5 bases). There are 15 residues in the CDR3. Trimming shortened V by 1 base and J by 3 bases, and 12 bases separated the two germline ends. CDR1 SGHVS and CDR2 FQNEAQ come from the germline V gene. The CDR3 bases are TGTGCCAGCAGCTTAGGTGAGGGGAGGGACACTGAAGCTTTCTTT. Translating it yields CASSLGEGRDTEAFF. Combining the CDR3 with reference TRBV7-8 and TRBJ1-1 gives the whole variable domain GAGVSQSPRYKVAKRGQDVALRCDPISGHVSLFWYQQALGQGPEFLTYFQNEAQLDKSGLPSDRFFAERPEGSVSTLKIQRTQQEDSAVYLCASSLGEGRDTEAFFGQGTRLTVV.

The gene calls are TRBV4-1 and TRBJ1-4; D possibly corresponds to TRBD1 (6 bases). V was clipped by 4 bases and J by 5 bases, with 8 bases between them. The CDR3 sequence is 13 residues long. CDR1 is MGHRA, CDR2 YSYEKL, per germline. DNA for the CDR3: TGCGCCAGCAGCCTAAGGGGGAATGAAAAACTGTTTTTT. Protein: CASSLRGNEKLFF.

In its sample, this clone was seen a few times. The chain combines TRBV13 with TRBJ2-3; D is possibly TRBD1 or TRBD2 (6 bases each). V was cut by 2 bases and J by 7 bases, with 13 bases left in between. This CDR3 is built from 14 residues. CDR1 and CDR2 (germline): PRHDT, FYEKMQ (reference sequence). This chain's CDR3 is CASSLFGGGHTQYF. The CDR3 DNA reads TGTGCCAGCAGCTTATTCGGGGGCGGGCATACGCAGTATTTT. Together with reference TRBV13 and TRBJ2-3, the CDR3 gives the full variable domain: AAGVIQSPRHLIKEKRETATLKCYPIPRHDTVYWYQQGPGQDPQFLISFYEKMQSDKGSIPDRFSAQQFSDYHSELNMSSLELGDSALYFCASSLFGGGHTQYFGPGTRLTVL.

The chain uses TRBV11-2 and TRBJ2-1; possible D gene TRBD1, 5 bases. Between the trimmed V and J ends, which lost 0 bases and 6 bases, there was a span of 12 bases. Looked up from germline, CDR1 is SGHAT and CDR2 is FQNNGV. The CDR3 is 15 residues long. The CDR3 coding sequence is TGTGCCAGCAGCTTAGAGGGGCTCCTTGGCAATGAGCAGTTCTTC. Protein product: CASSLEGLLGNEQFF.

The genes are TRBV9 and TRBJ2-6, with unresolved D. Germline CDR1 and CDR2: SGDLS and YYNGEE. The V end lost 0 bases, the J end lost 4 bases, and 11 bases lay between the germline ends. This CDR3 comprises 16 residues. The DNA for the CDR3 is TGTGCCAGCAGCGTAGATATGTGGGCCGGGGCCAACGTCCTGACTTTC. Protein: CASSVDMWAGANVLTF.

The chain carries TRBV2 and TRBJ2-5; D is uncertain. V was shortened by 7 bases and J by 4 bases, with 10 bases between the two germline ends. This CDR3 contains 12 residues. Germline assignment: CDR1 SNHLY and CDR2 FYNNEI. The CDR3, as DNA: TGTGCCAGCACCCTTTCGAGAGAGACCCAGTACTTC. This translates into CASTLSRETQYF.

Only a few counts were recorded for this clone. The rearrangement joins TRBV7-2 to TRBJ2-3; perhaps D is TRBD1 or TRBD2 (5 bases each). The V and J ends lost 6 bases and 1 base respectively, with 8 bases between them. Looked up from germline, CDR1 is SGHTA and CDR2 is FQGNSA. The CDR3 consists of 13 residues. The CDR3 DNA sequence: TGTGCCAGCAGTAGGGACCGCACAGATACGCAGTATTTT. Its translation is CASSRDRTDTQYF. The entire variable domain, with the rest obtained from reference TRBV7-2 and TRBJ2-3, is as follows: GAGVSQSPSNKVTEKGKDVELRCDPISGHTALYWYRQSLGQGLEFLIYFQGNSAPDKSGLPSDRFSAERTGGSVSTLTIQRTQQEDSAVYLCASSRDRTDTQYFGPGTRLTVL.

This chain connects TRBV19 to TRBJ2-1; 10 bases are a match to TRBD2. V lost 6 bases, J lost 8 bases, and 16 bases stayed unmatched. Per germline, CDR1 LNHDA and CDR2 SQIVND (reference sequence). The CDR3 length is 17 residues. CDR3 loop: CASSPQGIAGGGDEQFF. For the CDR3, the DNA is TGTGCCAGTAGCCCACAAGGGATAGCGGGAGGTGGCGATGAGCAGTTCTTC.

This clone came up a few times. The CDR3, as DNA: TGTGCCAGCAGTCAGGGTAACTATGGCTACACCTTC. Protein: CASSQGNYGYTF. The chain links TRBV6-2 or TRBV6-3 to TRBJ1-2; TRBD1 might be the D (5 bases). Deletions cut 5 bases from V and 1 base from J, with 5 bases between. Per the germline V gene, CDR1 is MNHEY and CDR2 is SVGEGT. The CDR3 totals 12 residues.

V and J are TRBV27 and TRBJ1-2; D possibly corresponds to TRBD1 (6 bases). With 7 bases removed from V and 8 bases from J, the gap between germline ends came to 14 bases. The germline V gene has CDR1 MNHEY and CDR2 SMNVEV (reference sequence). The CDR3 consists of 12 residues. The CDR3 region is CASKGGGTGYTF. The CDR3 DNA reads as TGTGCCAGCAAGGGAGGGGGTACGGGCTACACCTTC.

The chain carries TRBV9 and TRBJ1-1; 10 nucleotides line up with TRBD1. Losses at the gene ends were 0 bases for V and 4 bases for J; bases not matched to a gene: 6. CDR1 is SGDLS, CDR2 YYNGEE, per germline. The CDR3 runs to 16 residues. CDR3 amino acids: CASSVGTGGAPTEAFF. The CDR3 region has the DNA TGTGCCAGCAGCGTAGGGACAGGGGGGGCACCCACTGAAGCTTTCTTT.

The chain couples TRBV6-1 to TRBJ1-1; D not resolved. The CDR3 covers 14 residues. The V end was cut by 2 bases, the J end by 1 base, with 8 bases between. The germline gives CDR1 MNHNS, CDR2 SASEGT. The CDR3 spells CASSEQAGNTEAFF. The DNA of the CDR3 is TGTGCCAGCAGTGAACAGGCAGGGAACACTGAAGCTTTCTTT.

V is TRBV2 and J is TRBJ1-2; D might be TRBD1 (6 bases). V lost 6 bases, J lost 4 bases, and 9 bases lay in between. The CDR3 has 12 residues. The germline gives CDR1 SNHLY, CDR2 FYNNEI. In nucleotides, the CDR3 is TGTGCCAGCAGACAGGGTTCCTATGGCTACACCTTC. This gives the protein CASRQGSYGYTF.

V and J are TRBV7-6 and TRBJ2-1; a possible D gene is TRBD1 (5 bases). The germline CDR1 and CDR2 sequences are SGHVS and FNYEAQ. V was shortened by 1 base and J by 0 bases, with 10 bases between the two germline ends. The CDR3 contains 16 residues. The CDR3 coding sequence is TGTGCCAGCAGCTTAGGGGGCGCCAGCTCCTACAATGAGCAGTTCTTC. This codes for CASSLGGASSYNEQFF.

CDR3 sequence: CASSSYGETQYF. The CDR3 coding sequence is TGTGCCAGCTCATCCTATGGAGAGACCCAGTACTTC. The chain carries TRBV18 and TRBJ2-5; D gene ambiguous. There are 12 residues in the CDR3. The V gene's germline CDR1 is KGHSH and CDR2 LQKENI. Trimming shortened V by 5 bases and J by 4 bases, and 8 bases separated the two germline ends.